What follows are 16 T cell receptor beta chains derived from one specimen sequenced in a study of T-cell reconstitution after alpha-beta-depleted transplantation in children (dated by TCRdb to the mid-2010s). The sample's time point label is to be understood as: day 60 (about 2 months) after transplantation. The treatment or condition label corresponds to: allogeneic hematopoietic cell transplantation with graft depleted of TCRalphabeta T cells and CD19 B cells. Library creation used PCR. For sequencing, an Illumina HiSeq 2500 was employed. To normalize quantification of the TCRbeta repertoire, the TCR libraries were built with molecular barcoding that relied on unique molecular identifiers. TCRdb redid the processing of the public reads, applying fastp at Q25 and MiXCR, and retained in-frame beta chains. Each entry merges the rows of one CDR3 protein and shows their most common DNA and genes. This sample comprises 7,000 to 9,500 distinct CDR3 sequences, 30% of them detected only once. Of the sample, approximately 2.2% is held by the ten largest clones.

This specimen consisted of peripheral blood, obtained 60 days after TCRalphabeta/CD19-depleted stem cell transplant. These receptors came from a boy under two years old who had a stem cell transplant for SCID, so the T cells may come from the graft donor.

This clonotype showed up many times. The rearrangement uses TRBV28 and TRBJ1-6, with D unclear. The CDR3 totals 15 residues. V was cut by 2 bases and J by 10 bases, with 15 bases left in between. The V gene's germline CDR1 is MDHEN and CDR2 SYDVKM. CDR3 protein: CASSLKLGIGSPLHF. DNA of the CDR3: TGTGCCAGCAGTTTAAAACTGGGGATCGGGTCACCCCTCCACTTT. Using reference TRBV28 and TRBJ1-6 for the parts outside the CDR3, the full variable domain is DVKVTQSSRYLVKRTGEKVFLECVQDMDHENMFWYRQDPGLGLRLIYFSYDVKMKEKGDIPEGYSVSREKKERFSLILESASTNQTSMYLCASSLKLGIGSPLHFGNGTRLTVT.

This chain links TRBV9 with TRBJ2-2; D is undetermined. The length of the CDR3 is 14 residues. Germline V gene data show CDR1 as SGDLS and CDR2 as YYNGEE. Trimming removed 0 bases at V and 9 bases at J, with 12 bases between. The CDR3 loop reads CASSVGPHCWELFF. The CDR3 DNA is TGTGCCAGCAGCGTAGGACCCCACTGCTGGGAGCTGTTTTTT.

J is TRBJ2-7 and V is TRBV12-3 or TRBV12-4; 9 bases are shared with TRBD2. This CDR3 has 17 residues. With V trimmed by 7 bases and J by 4 bases, 17 bases remained unmatched. The CDR3 region is CASTPSRVLAGIYEQYF. Here the CDR3 DNA reads TGTGCCAGCACTCCTTCGAGGGTCCTAGCGGGAATATACGAGCAGTACTTC.

By its share, this clonotype is large. This chain joins TRBV10-3 and TRBJ1-3; D is unclear. Germline CDR1 ENHRY, CDR2 SYGVKD. The CDR3 sequence is 14 residues long. V lost 8 bases and J lost 0, with 11 bases in between. CDR3: CAIGWTDSGNTIYF. The CDR3 nucleotides read TGTGCCATCGGCTGGACCGACTCTGGAAACACCATATATTTT.

This clonotype was seen repeatedly, ten times or more. V is TRBV28 and J is TRBJ2-2; D not resolved. Germline V gives CDR1 MDHEN, CDR2 SYDVKM. The CDR3 spans 14 residues. Between the trimmed V and J ends, which lost 7 bases and 1 base, there was a span of 10 bases. The CDR3 nucleotides read TGTGCCAGCAAGACGGAATTGAACACCGGGGAGCTGTTTTTT. Translated, it gives CASKTELNTGELFF.

The V and J genes are TRBV12-3 or TRBV12-4 and TRBJ1-1; D is ambiguous. The CDR3 length is 13 residues. Trimming removed 6 bases at V and 1 base at J, with 9 bases between. The CDR3 region is CASRAGRNTEAFF. The DNA for the CDR3 is TGTGCCAGCAGAGCTGGACGGAACACTGAAGCTTTCTTT.

This chain joins TRBV4-2 and TRBJ2-3, with 11 bases lining up with TRBD2. The CDR3 covers 17 residues. V was pared by 4 bases and J by 2 bases, with 8 bases of the junction left unmatched. Germline V gene sequence: CDR1 LGHNA, CDR2 YNFKEQ. CDR3 nucleotides: TGTGCCAGCAGCCTCCGAGGGACTAGCGGAAACACAGATACGCAGTATTTT. As protein: CASSLRGTSGNTDTQYF.

This rearrangement joins TRBV5-1 to TRBJ2-1; the D gene is possibly TRBD2 (5 bases). Trimming removed 1 base at V and 4 bases at J, with 15 bases between. CDR1 and CDR2 from the germline V gene are SGHRS and YFSETQ. This CDR3 has 16 residues. CDR3 sequence: CASSLRGEGLYNEQFF. Here the CDR3 DNA reads TGCGCCAGCAGCTTGCGAGGAGAAGGACTTTACAATGAGCAGTTCTTC.

The chain links TRBV7-9 to TRBJ2-7; either TRBD1 or TRBD2 may supply D (5 bases each). Trimming took 5 bases from V and 1 from J, leaving 15 bases between them. The CDR3 runs to 15 residues. The V gene's germline CDR1 is SEHNR and CDR2 FQNEAQ (reference sequence). Here the CDR3 DNA reads TGTGCCAGCAGCGGGACGGCTCTTAGGTCCTACGAGCAGTACTTC. Translating gives CASSGTALRSYEQYF. The full variable domain, completed using reference TRBV7-9 and TRBJ2-7, is DTGVSQNPRHKITKRGQNVTFRCDPISEHNRLYWYRQTLGQGPEFLTYFQNEAQLEKSRLLSDRFSAERPKGSFSTLEIQRTEQGDSAMYLCASSGTALRSYEQYFGPGTRLTVT.

This clonotype is judged medium-sized. The chain links TRBV11-2 to TRBJ1-1; no reliable D call. Germline lookup yields CDR1 SGHAT and CDR2 FQNNGV. This CDR3 region has 15 residues. Trimming took 2 bases from V and 0 from J, leaving 10 bases between them. The CDR3 coding sequence is TGTGCCAGCAGCTTAAGGTTCAGTTTGAACACTGAAGCTTTCTTT. It translates to CASSLRFSLNTEAFF.

This clonotype is categorized as medium-sized. J is TRBJ1-5 and V is TRBV4-2; D not resolved. The V and J ends lost 4 bases and 4 bases respectively, with 14 bases between them. Germline V gene lookup returns CDR1 LGHNA and CDR2 YNFKEQ. The CDR3 loop spans 15 amino acids. The CDR3 DNA is TGTGCCAGCAGCCCAGAGACTGCCACAAATCAGCCCCAGCATTTT. This translates into CASSPETATNQPQHF.

Here the CDR3 DNA reads TGCAGTGCTGCCGCAGCGGAAACCCCCTACGAGCAGTACTTC. Translation: CSAAAAETPYEQYF. The rearrangement links TRBV20-1 to TRBJ2-7; tentatively, D is TRBD2 (5 bases). The germline V gene encodes CDR1 DFQATT and CDR2 SNEGSKA (reference sequence). The CDR3 extends over 14 amino acids. The V and J ends lost 5 bases and 2 bases respectively, with 16 bases between them.

This chain joins TRBV11-3 and TRBJ2-2, with TRBD2 matching over 11 bases. V was clipped by 5 bases and J by 5 bases; unmatched bases: 10. Germline CDR1 SGHNT, CDR2 YENEEA. CDR3 size: 17 residues. CDR3 region: CASSRSTSGRGTGELFF. The CDR3 DNA reads as TGTGCCAGCAGCAGAAGCACTAGCGGGAGAGGAACCGGGGAGCTGTTTTTT.

This clonotype was picked up many times. This rearrangement joins TRBV18 to TRBJ1-2, with TRBD1 matching 10 bases. CDR3 length: 16 amino acids. J was trimmed by 6 bases and V by 4 bases; bases with no gene match: 11. Looked up from germline, CDR1 is KGHSH and CDR2 is LQKENI. CDR3 nucleotide sequence: TGTGCCAGCTCACGCGGGACAGGGGCCCCTGAGGATGGCTACACCTTC. It codes for CASSRGTGAPEDGYTF.

By sample share, this clonotype is medium-sized. The chain recombines TRBV12-3 or TRBV12-4 with TRBJ1-3; maybe TRBD1 (6 bases). Trimming removed 1 base from V and 0 bases from J, with 16 bases in between. The CDR3 contains 18 residues. CDR3 nucleotides: TGTGCCAGCAGTTTAGACAGGGAGGATAAGTACTCTGGAAACACCATATATTTT. Protein sequence: CASSLDREDKYSGNTIYF.

This clonotype appeared a few times. The chain joins TRBV7-2 to TRBJ2-3; D remains unclear. Germline V CDR1 and CDR2: SGHTA, FQGNSA. The CDR3 consists of 13 residues. Trimming shortened V by 6 bases and J by 0 bases, and 7 bases separated the two germline ends. The CDR3 loop reads CASRRTSTDTQYF. For the CDR3, the DNA is TGTGCCAGCAGGAGAACTAGCACAGATACGCAGTATTTT.